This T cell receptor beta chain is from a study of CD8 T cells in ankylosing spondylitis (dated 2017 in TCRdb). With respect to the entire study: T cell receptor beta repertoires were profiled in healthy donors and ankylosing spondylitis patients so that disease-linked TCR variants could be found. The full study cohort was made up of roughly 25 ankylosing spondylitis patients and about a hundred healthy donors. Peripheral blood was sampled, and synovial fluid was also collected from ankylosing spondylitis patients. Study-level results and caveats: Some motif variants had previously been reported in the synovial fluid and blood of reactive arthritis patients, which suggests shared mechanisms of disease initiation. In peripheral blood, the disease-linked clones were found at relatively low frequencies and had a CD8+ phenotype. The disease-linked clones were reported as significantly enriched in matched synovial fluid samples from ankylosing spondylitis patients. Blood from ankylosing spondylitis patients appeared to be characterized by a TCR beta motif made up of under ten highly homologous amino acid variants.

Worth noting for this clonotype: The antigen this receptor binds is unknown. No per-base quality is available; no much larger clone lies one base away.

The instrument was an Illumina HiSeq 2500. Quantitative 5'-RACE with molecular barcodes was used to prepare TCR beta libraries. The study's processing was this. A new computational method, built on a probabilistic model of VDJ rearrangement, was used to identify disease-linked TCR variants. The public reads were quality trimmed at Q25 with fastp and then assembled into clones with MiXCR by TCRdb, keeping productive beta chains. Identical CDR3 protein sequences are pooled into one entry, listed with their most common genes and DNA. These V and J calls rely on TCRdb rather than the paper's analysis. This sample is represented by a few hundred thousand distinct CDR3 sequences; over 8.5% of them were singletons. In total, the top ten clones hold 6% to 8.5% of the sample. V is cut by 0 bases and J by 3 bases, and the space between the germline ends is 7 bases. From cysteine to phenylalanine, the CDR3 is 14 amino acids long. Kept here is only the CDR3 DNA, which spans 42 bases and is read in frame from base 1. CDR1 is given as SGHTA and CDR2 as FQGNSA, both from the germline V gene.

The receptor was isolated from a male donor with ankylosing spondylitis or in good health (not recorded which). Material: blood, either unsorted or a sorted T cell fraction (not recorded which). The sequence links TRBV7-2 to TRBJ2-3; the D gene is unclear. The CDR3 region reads CASSLALRTDTQYF. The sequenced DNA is TGTGCCAGCAGCTTAGCTCTCCGGACAGATACGCAGTATTTT.